This T cell receptor beta chain was profiled in a study of PD-L1 blockade in urothelial cancer (dated by TCRdb to the late 2010s). Looking at the study overall: Therapy was started at some point between 2013 and 2015 for all patients, and atezolizumab 1,200 mg was administered intravenously every 3 weeks. About 85% of the roughly 29 patients were males with bladder-origin urothelial cancer, and about 60% of the roughly 29 reported a prior smoking history. Patients had an ECOG performance status of 0 or 1 and had received between 0 and 3 prior chemotherapy regimens. Blood samples were analyzed at 3 weeks after treatment start (second dose) and at 6 weeks after treatment start. Blood samples yielded a median of about 150,000 T cells and tens of thousands of unique TCRs, with median clonality about 0.08. The study, an exploratory multi-omic analysis, examined somatic, immune and clinical correlates of response to PD-L1 blockade with atezolizumab in urothelial cancer. Pretreatment tumor samples, along with matched peripheral blood serially collected before and after atezolizumab treatment, were subjected to TCR sequencing. Durable clinical benefit was defined as progression-free survival longer than 6 months, and TCR features were also tested against progression-free and overall survival. In the same patients who had TCR sequencing, pretreatment tumors also underwent whole exome sequencing and RNA sequencing. Durable clinical benefit was achieved by nine patients and was not achieved by 20 patients. Pretreatment blood TCR-seq was available for nearly 30 patients, at least one posttreatment blood collection was obtained for some 24 patients, and tumor TCR-seq was available for some 24 patients. Overall study results and their limits: Improved progression-free and overall survival was found to be associated with pretreatment peripheral blood TCR clonality below the median. Because of the small sample size (n = 29) and the many exploratory analyses performed, the results are intended to be regarded as hypothesis-generating. Greater expansion of tumor-associated TCR clones in peripheral blood 3 weeks after the start of treatment was observed in patients with durable benefit (n of about 20, p = 0.022).

Regarding this clone: There is no known antigen for this receptor. Per-nucleotide qualities are absent, and no much larger clonotype sits a single base away.

The time point label on this specimen signifies: peripheral blood 6 weeks after treatment start. The cohort comprised 30 or so patients with locally advanced or metastatic urothelial carcinoma treated at Memorial Sloan Kettering on a trial protocol. Peripheral blood mononuclear cells were collected pretreatment and during treatment, with between 1 and 8 total time points per patient. The Qiagen DNeasy Blood extraction kit was used to purify genomic DNA from total PBMCs and tumor samples. Collected pretreatment and during treatment, PBMCs were isolated and stored as previously described. To estimate absolute template abundance from read counts, synthetic TCR analog templates were spiked into each PCR. Using the immunoSEQ assay, TCRbeta CDR3 regions were amplified from genomic DNA with bias-controlled V and J gene primers. Sequencing of rearranged TCRbeta segments was done at approximately 20X coverage. Under the source paper's analysis protocol: Clustering was used to correct sequencing errors, and CDR3s were annotated against IMGT so that V, D and J genes could be assigned. Downstream analyses used only productive TCRbeta rearrangements, leaving out any out-of-frame or stop-codon sequences. Clonality was computed as one minus Shannon entropy normalized by the log of the number of unique productive sequences. Clones differing between time points or between blood and tumor were identified by Fisher's exact test with Benjamini-Hochberg correction at adjusted p below 0.01. The immuneACCESS repertoire file appears here via TCRdb, limited to in-frame rearrangements. These files lack a portion of the clones; in checked studies, under half of the deficit traces to unresolved V genes, and the cause of the others is not known. V, J and clone size derive from that table, while D and trimming were established from the DNA sequence. A total of tens of thousands of clones appear in this sample, roughly 90% of them only once. Of the sample, approximately 10% falls within the top ten clones.

Unmatched junction bases come to 4, with V trimmed by 1 base and J by 2 bases. The CDR3 holds 16 amino acids from the cysteine to the phenylalanine. Solely the CDR3 DNA is kept, with 48 bases framed from the first base. CDR1 and CDR2, per the germline V gene, are MGHRA and YSYEKL. The chain is made from TRBV4-1 and TRBJ2-7; 11 bases in the junction line up with TRBD2. This receptor was identified in a man aged 55-75 years with urothelial cancer. The sample here was PBMCs, taken around atezolizumab (anti-PD-L1) treatment. The DNA sequence reads TGCGCCAGCAGCCAAGTGGGGGGACTAGCGGCCTACGAGCAGTACTTC. It is translated as CASSQVGGLAAYEQYF.